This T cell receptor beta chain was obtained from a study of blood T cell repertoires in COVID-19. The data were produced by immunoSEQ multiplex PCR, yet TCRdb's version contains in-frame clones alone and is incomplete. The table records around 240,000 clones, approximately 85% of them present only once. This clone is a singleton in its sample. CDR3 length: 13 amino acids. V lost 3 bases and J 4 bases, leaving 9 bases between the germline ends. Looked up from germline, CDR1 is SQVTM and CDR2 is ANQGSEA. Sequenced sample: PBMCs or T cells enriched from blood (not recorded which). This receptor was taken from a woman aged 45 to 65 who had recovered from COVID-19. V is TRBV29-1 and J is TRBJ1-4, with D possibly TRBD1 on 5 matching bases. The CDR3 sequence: CSVDAGINEKLFF. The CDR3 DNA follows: TGCAGCGTTGATGCAGGGATTAATGAAAAACTGTTTTTT.